What follows are 6 T cell receptor beta chains derived from one specimen sequenced in a study of CD8 T cells in ankylosing spondylitis. TCRdb used MiXCR to reprocess the 5' RACE reads, holding one entry per CDR3 protein. This table holds more than 500,000 distinct CDR3 sequences, approximately 5% found once. Whole-study findings and limits: What appeared characteristic of ankylosing spondylitis blood was a TCR beta motif of 7 or 8 highly homologous variants.

Their target antigens are unknown. Sample: blood, either unsorted or a sorted T cell fraction (not recorded which). The origin of the receptors is a male donor with ankylosing spondylitis.

This clonotype was found a few times. V usage is TRBV5-1 and J usage is TRBJ1-2; no firm D call. Germline loops: CDR1 SGHRS, CDR2 YFSETQ. Trimming shortened V by 0 bases and J by 3 bases, and 6 bases separated the two germline ends. The CDR3 length is 13 residues. The CDR3 DNA is TGCGCCAGCAGCTTGGGACACGACTATGGCTACACCTTC. This sequence encodes CASSLGHDYGYTF.

This clonotype appeared a few times. The chain employs TRBV25-1 and TRBJ2-7; D is possibly TRBD2 (6 bases). Looked up from germline, CDR1 is MGHDK and CDR2 is SYGVNS. V lost 1 base to trimming and J lost 4 bases, with 14 bases between them. The CDR3 length is 15 residues. This CDR3 reads CASSELDPGTYEQYF. The DNA for the CDR3 is TGTGCCAGCAGTGAATTAGACCCCGGGACTTACGAGCAGTACTTC.

This clonotype was picked up many times. This chain joins TRBV6-2 or TRBV6-3 and TRBJ2-3, with 8 bases fitting TRBD2. This CDR3 has 15 residues. Germline V gives CDR1 MNHEY, CDR2 SVGEGT. Trimming removed 0 bases from V and 2 bases from J; junction bases left unmatched: 1. CDR3 in amino acids: CASSYSSGDTDTQYF. CDR3 coding DNA: TGTGCCAGCAGTTACTCTAGCGGGGACACAGATACGCAGTATTTT.

In its sample, this clonotype was seen a few times. The chain uses TRBV6-2 or TRBV6-3 and TRBJ2-7; a possible D gene is TRBD1 (6 bases). V was trimmed by 2 bases and J by 1 base, leaving 12 bases between them. CDR3 length: 15 residues. The germline CDR1 and CDR2 sequences are MNHEY and SVGEGT. The CDR3, as DNA: TGTGCCAGCAGTTACGACCGGGACAAGTCCTACGAGCAGTACTTC. Its translation: CASSYDRDKSYEQYF.

The chain combines TRBV24-1 with TRBJ2-3, with D perhaps TRBD1 or TRBD2 (5 bases each). The CDR3 is made up of 16 amino acids. Germline V gene lookup returns CDR1 KGHDR and CDR2 SFDVKD. Between the trimmed V and J ends, which lost 4 bases and 6 bases, there was a span of 19 bases. In DNA, the CDR3 is TGTGCCACCAGTGACCCGGGACCCGGCTTATTGGATACGCAGTATTTT. Its protein is CATSDPGPGLLDTQYF.

This clonotype was found many times. The chain employs TRBV6-1 and TRBJ2-7; possibly TRBD2 for D (5 bases). This CDR3 region has 15 residues. V was pared by 5 bases and J by 0 bases, with 14 bases between. In germline, CDR1 is MNHNS, CDR2 SASEGT. The DNA of the CDR3 is TGTGCCAGCAGTAAAAGGGCTAGCAGCTCCTACGAGCAGTACTTC. Translated: CASSKRASSSYEQYF.